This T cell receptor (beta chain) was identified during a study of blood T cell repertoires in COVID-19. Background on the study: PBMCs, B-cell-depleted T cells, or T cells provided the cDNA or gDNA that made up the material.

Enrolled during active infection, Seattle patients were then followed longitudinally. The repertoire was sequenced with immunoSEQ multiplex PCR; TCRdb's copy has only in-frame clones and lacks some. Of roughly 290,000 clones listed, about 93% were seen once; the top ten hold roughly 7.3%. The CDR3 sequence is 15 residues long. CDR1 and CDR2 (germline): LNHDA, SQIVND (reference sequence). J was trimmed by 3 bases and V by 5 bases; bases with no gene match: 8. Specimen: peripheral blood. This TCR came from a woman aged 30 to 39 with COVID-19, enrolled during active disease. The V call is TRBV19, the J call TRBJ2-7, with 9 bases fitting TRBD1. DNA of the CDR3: TGTGCCAGTAGTTCACCGGGACAGGGTTACTACGAGCAGTACTTC. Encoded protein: CASSSPGQGYYEQYF. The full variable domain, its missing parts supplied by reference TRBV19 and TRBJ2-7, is DGGITQSPKYLFRKEGQNVTLSCEQNLNHDAMYWYRQDPGQGLRLIYYSQIVNDFQKGDIAEGYSVSREKKESFPLTVTSAQKNPTAFYLCASSSPGQGYYEQYFGPGTRLTVT.